The 13 T cell receptor beta chains presented below share a single source sample, sequenced in a study of T cell responses to AZD1222 COVID-19 vaccine. Profiled with immunoSEQ multiplex PCR; TCRdb holds only in-frame clones, not every one. Of tens of thousands of clones in the sample, around 91% are singletons; the top ten hold approximately 5.3%. The sample was peripheral blood, taken 28 days after the second AZD1222 dose. Receptor source: an adult who received the AZD1222 COVID-19 vaccine.

The chain is built from TRBV6-5 and TRBJ1-2, with D perhaps matching TRBD1 (5 bases). This CDR3 is 14 amino acids long. V lost 2 bases and J lost 2, with 9 bases in between. Per the germline V gene, CDR1 is MNHEY and CDR2 is SVGAGI. CDR3 sequence reads: CASSYERGNYGYTF. The CDR3 DNA reads TGTGCCAGCAGTTACGAAAGGGGAAACTATGGCTACACCTTC.

The rearrangement uses TRBV12-3 or TRBV12-4 and TRBJ2-7; D perhaps matches TRBD1 (6 bases). The V and J ends lost 6 bases and 4 bases respectively, with 13 bases between them. The CDR3 spans 13 residues. For the CDR3, the DNA is TGTGCCAGCAGGGCCGGGACACGTTACGAGCAGTACTTC. Its protein is CASRAGTRYEQYF.

This sequence joins TRBV19 and TRBJ2-1; 10 positions match TRBD2. Germline CDR1 LNHDA, CDR2 SQIVND (reference sequence). With 5 bases clipped from V and 0 bases from J, the junction kept 4 bases outside the gene matches. This CDR3 spans 16 amino acids. The CDR3 DNA reads TGTGCCAGTAGTCGGACTAGCGGTGCCTCCTACAATGAGCAGTTCTTC. Amino acids: CASSRTSGASYNEQFF. Full variable domain (outside the CDR3, taken from reference TRBV19 and TRBJ2-1): DGGITQSPKYLFRKEGQNVTLSCEQNLNHDAMYWYRQDPGQGLRLIYYSQIVNDFQKGDIAEGYSVSREKKESFPLTVTSAQKNPTAFYLCASSRTSGASYNEQFFGPGTRLTVL.

This clone was seen once. The chain couples TRBV4-1 to TRBJ2-2; TRBD2 agrees at 11 bases. V was clipped by 3 bases and J by 4 bases; unmatched bases: 10. Germline V lookup: CDR1 MGHRA, CDR2 YSYEKL. The CDR3 runs 18 residues. The CDR3 spells CASSQASPTSGSTGELFF. DNA for the CDR3: TGCGCCAGCAGCCAGGCCTCCCCTACTAGCGGGAGCACCGGGGAGCTGTTTTTT.

CDR3 coding DNA: TGTGCCAGCAGCCCTCGGACAGGGGAGTCAGATACGCAGTATTTT. Amino acid sequence: CASSPRTGESDTQYF. V usage is TRBV7-9 and J usage is TRBJ2-3, with TRBD1 matching over 9 bases. V lost 5 bases and J lost 4; bases outside the gene matches: 7. The CDR3 covers 15 residues. CDR1 and CDR2 from the germline V gene are SEHNR and FQNEAQ (reference sequence).

This clone was seen just once. Other DNA sequences in this sample translate to the same CDR3. The chain combines TRBV5-1 with TRBJ1-2; D unresolved. Germline loops: CDR1 SGHRS, CDR2 YFSETQ. The CDR3 extends over 13 amino acids. V lost 5 bases and J 2 bases, leaving 10 bases between the germline ends. In DNA, the CDR3 is TGCGCCAGCAGTTCCGACGGGAACTATGGCTACACCTTC. Translation: CASSSDGNYGYTF.

This clone was counted a single time. The J gene is TRBJ2-1, the V gene TRBV9; 7 bases agree with TRBD2. J gave up 5 bases and V 7 bases, and 6 bases lay outside the gene matches. The germline gives CDR1 SGDLS, CDR2 YYNGEE. The CDR3 is 13 amino acids. The CDR3 protein is CASGRAVDNEQFF. In nucleotides, the CDR3 is TGTGCCAGCGGGAGGGCCGTAGACAATGAGCAGTTCTTC.

This clone appeared once. The chain has TRBV2 and TRBJ1-2; a possible D gene is TRBD1 (6 bases). CDR3 length: 13 residues. V gave up 7 bases and J gave up 6 bases, with 15 bases separating them. Germline lookup yields CDR1 SNHLY and CDR2 FYNNEI. CDR3 nucleotide sequence: TGTGCCAGCACCCCTCTGGGGACAAATGGCTACACCTTC. Its translation: CASTPLGTNGYTF.

This clone appeared once. The V gene is TRBV11-2, the J gene TRBJ2-5, with 11 positions matching TRBD2. Germline V lookup: CDR1 SGHAT, CDR2 FQNNGV. V lost 6 bases and J lost 2; bases outside the gene matches: 17. The CDR3 spans 19 residues. CDR3 loop: CASSAGGFSGRAWQETQYF. CDR3 DNA: TGTGCCAGCAGTGCAGGGGGCTTTAGCGGGAGGGCGTGGCAAGAGACCCAGTACTTC.

There are a few counts of this clone. The rearrangement links TRBV27 to TRBJ2-7, with 13 bases matching TRBD2. Germline CDR1 MNHEY, CDR2 SMNVEV (reference sequence). V trimming: 3 bases; J trimming: 4 bases; junction bases outside the gene matches: 3. The CDR3 totals 15 residues. This CDR3 is CASSFGTSGVYEQYF. CDR3 nucleotide sequence: TGTGCCAGCAGTTTCGGGACTAGCGGGGTTTACGAGCAGTACTTC.

This chain joins TRBV7-9 and TRBJ1-5, with D maybe TRBD1 (5 bases). The CDR3 is made up of 18 amino acids. Germline assignment: CDR1 SEHNR and CDR2 FQNEAQ (reference sequence). V was pared by 5 bases and J by 3 bases, with 23 bases between. The CDR3 region is CASSAKSSGDRNNQPQHF. DNA for the CDR3: TGTGCCAGCAGCGCGAAAAGTTCGGGGGATAGAAACAATCAGCCCCAGCATTTT.

V usage is TRBV7-5 and J usage is TRBJ2-7; the D call in the table, TRBD2, was not verified against the DNA. TRBV7-5 is a pseudogene segment. This CDR3 is 15 amino acids long. The CDR3 bases are TGTGCCAGAAGCACCCGGGACTTAAGCTCCTACGAGCAGTACTTC. It specifies CARSTRDLSSYEQYF.

The rearrangement joins TRBV19 to TRBJ2-5, with D unresolved. This CDR3 has 13 residues. Looked up from germline, CDR1 is LNHDA and CDR2 is SQIVND (reference sequence). Trimming pared 10 bases from V and 0 bases from J, leaving 12 bases between. CDR3 region: CANTPRHQETQYF. The CDR3 nucleotides are TGTGCCAATACCCCCCGACACCAAGAGACCCAGTACTTC.